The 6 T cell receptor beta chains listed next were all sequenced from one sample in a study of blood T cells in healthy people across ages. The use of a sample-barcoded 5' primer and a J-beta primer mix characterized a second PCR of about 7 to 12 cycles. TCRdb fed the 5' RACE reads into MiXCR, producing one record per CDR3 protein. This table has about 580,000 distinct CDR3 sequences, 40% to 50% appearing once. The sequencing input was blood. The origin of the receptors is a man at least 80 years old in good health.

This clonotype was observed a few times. The CDR3 coding sequence is TGTGCCAGCAGCTTATCACAAACTAGAGATACGCAGTATTTT. Encoded protein: CASSLSQTRDTQYF. The rearrangement links TRBV11-1 to TRBJ2-3; weak D call: TRBD2 (5 bases). Germline V CDR1 and CDR2: SGHAT, FQDESV (reference sequence). Trimming stripped 2 bases from V and 5 bases from J, with 11 bases between. The CDR3 runs to 14 residues. The entire variable domain, with the rest obtained from reference TRBV11-1 and TRBJ2-3, is as follows: EAEVAQSPRYKITEKSQAVAFWCDPISGHATLYWYRQILGQGPELLVQFQDESVVDDSQLPKDRFSAERLKGVDSTLKIQPAELGDSAMYLCASSLSQTRDTQYFGPGTRLTVL.

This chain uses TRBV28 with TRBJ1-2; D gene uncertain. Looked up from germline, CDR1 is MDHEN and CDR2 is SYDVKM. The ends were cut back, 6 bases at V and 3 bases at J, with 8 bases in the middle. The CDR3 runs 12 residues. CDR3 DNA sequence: TGTGCCAGCAGGGACGGACACTATGGCTACACCTTC. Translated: CASRDGHYGYTF.

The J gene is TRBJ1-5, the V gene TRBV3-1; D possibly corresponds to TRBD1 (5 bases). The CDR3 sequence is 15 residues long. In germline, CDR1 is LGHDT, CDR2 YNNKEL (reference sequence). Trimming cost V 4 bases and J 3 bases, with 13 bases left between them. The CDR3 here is CASSRGTGVNQPQHF. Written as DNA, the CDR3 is TGTGCCAGCAGCCGCGGGACGGGAGTCAATCAGCCCCAGCATTTT. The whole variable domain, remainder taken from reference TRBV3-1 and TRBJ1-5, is DTAVSQTPKYLVTQMGNDKSIKCEQNLGHDTMYWYKQDSKKFLKIMFSYNNKELIINETVPNRFSPKSPDKAHLNLHINSLELGDSAVYFCASSRGTGVNQPQHFGDGTRLSIL.

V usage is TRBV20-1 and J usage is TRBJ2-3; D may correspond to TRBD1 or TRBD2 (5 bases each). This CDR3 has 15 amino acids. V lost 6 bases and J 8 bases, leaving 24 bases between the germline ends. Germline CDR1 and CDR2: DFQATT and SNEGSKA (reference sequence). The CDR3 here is CSAPSGGLVGGTQYF. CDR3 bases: TGCAGTGCCCCAAGTGGCGGTTTGGTTGGGGGTACGCAGTATTTT.

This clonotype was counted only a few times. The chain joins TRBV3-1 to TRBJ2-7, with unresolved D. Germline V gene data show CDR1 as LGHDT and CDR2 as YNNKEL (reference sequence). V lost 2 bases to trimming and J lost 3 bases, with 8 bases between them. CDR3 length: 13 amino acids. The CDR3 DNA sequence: TGTGCCAGCAGCCAATCTCAGAGCTACGAGCAGTACTTC. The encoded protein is CASSQSQSYEQYF.

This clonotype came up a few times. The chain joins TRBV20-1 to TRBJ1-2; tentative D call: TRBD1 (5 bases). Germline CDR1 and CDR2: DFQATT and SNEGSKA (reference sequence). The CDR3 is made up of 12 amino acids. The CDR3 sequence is CSPKDSYYGYTF. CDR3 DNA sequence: TGCAGCCCGAAAGACAGCTACTATGGCTACACCTTC.